This T cell receptor (beta chain) originates from a study of blood T cell repertoires in COVID-19. The CDR3 is 13 amino acids. The V gene's germline CDR1 is SGHTA and CDR2 FQGNSA. V was trimmed by 3 bases and J by 4 bases, leaving 9 bases between them. Original processing methods: Amplification of reference gene primers provided the estimated nucleated cell counts. TCRdb's table, derived via immunoSEQ multiplex PCR, lists solely in-frame clones and lacks some. That table is the source of V, J and clone size, and D and trimming were worked out from the DNA. The table lists 300,000 to 350,000 clones, roughly 89% of them singletons.

This TCR was recovered from a woman between 18 and 29 years old with acute COVID-19. The rearrangement links TRBV7-2 to TRBJ2-5, with D possibly TRBD1 on 6 matching bases. The sequenced sample consisted of PBMCs or T cells enriched from blood (not recorded which). The CDR3 coding sequence is TGTGCCAGCAGCTTTCGGACAGTAGAGACCCAGTACTTC. This codes for CASSFRTVETQYF.